One and the same sample provided the 7 T cell receptor beta chains below, sequenced in a study of vaccination effects on CD4 cells after COVID-19. Sequencing in the ViraFEST assay came after antigen-specific CD4+ T cells had been expanded with viral peptide pools, which were used to stimulate PBMC. Having been cultured for around nine days, the cells underwent CD4+ T cell isolation. The person had a PCR-confirmed SARS-CoV-2 infection during March to December 2020. For these TCRs, the target antigens are not known. Using immunoSEQ multiplex PCR, the repertoire was profiled, and TCRdb retains in-frame clones only, with some absent. Of 70,000 or so clones in the sample, 65% to 85% were seen once. This sample comprised CD4+ T cells from PBMCs cultured with HIV peptides, obtained before COVID-19 vaccination. Specified subset: HIV-1 Nef peptide pool negative control/reference culture. These receptor sequences come from a human donor who had a prior SARS-CoV-2 infection.

The V gene is TRBV6-5, the J gene TRBJ1-4; 9 positions match TRBD1. V trimming: 6 bases; J trimming: 8 bases; junction bases outside the gene matches: 7. The CDR3 runs to 14 residues. Germline V gene sequence: CDR1 MNHEY, CDR2 SVGAGI. The CDR3 spells CASRVGQGQEKLFF. CDR3 DNA sequence: TGTGCCAGCAGGGTGGGACAGGGCCAAGAAAAACTGTTTTTT.

This chain links TRBV27 with TRBJ2-2, with unresolved D. The germline V gene has CDR1 MNHEY and CDR2 SMNVEV (reference sequence). Trimming took 8 bases from V and 0 from J, leaving 19 bases between them. This CDR3 is 17 amino acids long. The CDR3 sequence: CASRPRLITANTGELFF. Here the CDR3 DNA reads TGTGCCAGCCGCCCCAGACTGATCACTGCGAACACCGGGGAGCTGTTTTTT.

The rearrangement links TRBV4-2 to TRBJ2-1; 12 nucleotides line up with TRBD2. This CDR3 contains 15 residues. The ends lost 0 bases at V and 13 bases at J; junction bases unmatched: 7. The germline gives CDR1 LGHNA, CDR2 YNFKEQ. CDR3 region: CASSQDTSGRRYQFF. CDR3 in DNA: TGTGCCAGCAGCCAAGATACTAGCGGGAGGAGATACCAGTTCTTC.

This clone was counted only a few times. The CDR3 nucleotides are TGTGCCAGCAGCTTGGGTTGGCAGGGGAGCTATGGCTACACCTTC. This encodes CASSLGWQGSYGYTF. V and J are TRBV5-6 and TRBJ1-2; maybe TRBD1 (6 bases). The germline V and J ends were trimmed by 0 bases and 4 bases, with 13 bases remaining between them. The CDR3 sequence is 15 residues long. Germline CDR1 reads SGHDT; CDR2 reads YYEEEE.

This chain connects TRBV4-2 to TRBJ1-6, with D unresolved. Germline V gene lookup returns CDR1 LGHNA and CDR2 YNFKEQ. The CDR3 consists of 15 residues. V lost 4 bases and J lost 7, with 14 bases in between. Here the CDR3 reads CASSLPRRLNSPLHF. The CDR3 DNA sequence: TGTGCCAGCAGCCTACCCAGGCGGTTAAATTCACCCCTCCACTTT.

The V gene is TRBV6-5, the J gene TRBJ2-2, with TRBD2 matching 12 bases. The CDR3 sequence is 15 residues long. The J segment lost 1 base and the V segment lost 6 bases, leaving 0 bases of the junction unmatched. Looked up from germline, CDR1 is MNHEY and CDR2 is SVGAGI. CDR3 residues: CASRTSGGNTGELFF. DNA of the CDR3: TGTGCCAGCAGGACTAGCGGGGGGAACACCGGGGAGCTGTTTTTT.

The table lists this clone with a few counts. The chain joins TRBV12-5 to TRBJ2-5; D not certain. V was shortened by 3 bases and J by 4 bases, with 3 bases between the two germline ends. Germline values: CDR1 LGHNT, CDR2 FRNRAP. The length of the CDR3 is 11 residues. CDR3 in DNA: TGTGCTAGTGGTTTACGAGAGACCCAGTACTTC. It is translated as CASGLRETQYF.